This is a list of T cell receptor beta chains from one sample in a study of neurological immune-mediated disorders. TCRdb processed the 5' RACE reads anew with MiXCR; each CDR3 protein has one entry. The table shows fewer than 90,000 distinct CDR3 sequences, with about a tenth occurring only once. Sequencing input: PBMCs. These receptors all stem from a man in his forties in good health. The CDR3 runs from the conserved cysteine through the conserved F or W. The listing skips clone size in some rows; elsewhere it reads once, few, many or a size class.

j_gene: TRBJ2-5
abundance: many
len: 13
v_gene: TRBV5-1
CDR3aa: CASSLETEETQYF

j_gene: TRBJ2-5
abundance: many
len: 14
v_gene: TRBV12-3/TRBV12-4
CDR3aa: CASSLAGARTTEYF

j_gene: TRBJ2-5
abundance: many
len: 14
v_gene: TRBV28
CDR3aa: CASTAGQFQETQYF

j_gene: TRBJ2-7
abundance: NA
len: 14
v_gene: TRBV5-1
CDR3aa: CASSRETGNHEQYF

j_gene: TRBJ2-2
abundance: NA
len: 15
v_gene: TRBV7-9
CDR3aa: CASRSVGANTGELSF

j_gene: TRBJ2-6
abundance: many
len: 16
v_gene: TRBV5-6
CDR3aa: CASSPFRGIGANVLTF

j_gene: TRBJ2-5
abundance: few
len: 15
v_gene: TRBV29-1
CDR3aa: CSVRGGVAVEETQYF

j_gene: TRBJ1-6
abundance: NA
len: 14
v_gene: TRBV27
CDR3aa: CTSSLAGLLSPLHF

j_gene: TRBJ2-5
abundance: many
len: 16
v_gene: TRBV9
CDR3aa: CASSVGQGPPPKAQYF

j_gene: TRBJ2-1
abundance: many
len: 16
v_gene: TRBV5-6
CDR3aa: CASSFPETSSYNEQFF

j_gene: TRBJ2-2
abundance: many
len: 15
v_gene: TRBV5-6
CDR3aa: CASSGSGGAAGELFF

j_gene: TRBJ2-1
abundance: NA
len: 14
v_gene: TRBV9
CDR3aa: CASILTSGGNEQFF

j_gene: TRBJ2-1
abundance: many
len: 16
v_gene: TRBV28
CDR3aa: CASSLPGAGNDNEQFF

j_gene: TRBJ2-7
abundance: many
len: 11
v_gene: TRBV20-1
CDR3aa: CSAPGVYEQYF

j_gene: TRBJ1-2
abundance: many
len: 14
v_gene: TRBV11-2
CDR3aa: CASSLRVTNYGYTF

j_gene: TRBJ2-7
abundance: many
len: 13
v_gene: TRBV6-6
CDR3aa: CASKEPGVDEQYF

j_gene: TRBJ1-1
abundance: many
len: 15
v_gene: TRBV18
CDR3aa: CASSPPGTLNTEAFF

j_gene: TRBJ2-1
abundance: medium-sized
len: 13
v_gene: TRBV24-1
CDR3aa: CATSDLSGDEQFF

j_gene: TRBJ2-1
abundance: many
len: 14
v_gene: TRBV9
CDR3aa: CASSVVGPGREQFF

j_gene: TRBJ2-7
abundance: many
len: 15
v_gene: TRBV7-2
CDR3aa: CASSLGGTTPYEQYF

j_gene: TRBJ1-4
abundance: many
len: 14
v_gene: TRBV27
CDR3aa: CASSLLGGSEKLFF

j_gene: TRBJ2-3
abundance: many
len: 18
v_gene: TRBV5-6
CDR3aa: CASSGPLAGGLSTDTQYF

j_gene: TRBJ2-1
abundance: many
len: 13
v_gene: TRBV20-1
CDR3aa: CSAIVSSYNEQFF

j_gene: TRBJ1-2
abundance: many
len: 15
v_gene: TRBV28
CDR3aa: CASSHSQHRADGYTF

j_gene: TRBJ2-7
abundance: many
len: 14
v_gene: TRBV7-9
CDR3aa: CASSLAEGLPSPIF

j_gene: TRBJ2-6
abundance: many
len: 17
v_gene: TRBV11-2
CDR3aa: CASSLKGQISGANVLTF

j_gene: TRBJ1-1
abundance: many
len: 15
v_gene: TRBV5-1
CDR3aa: CASSQDSPMNTEAFF

j_gene: TRBJ2-3
abundance: many
len: 13
v_gene: TRBV5-1
CDR3aa: CASGIGIADTQYF

j_gene: TRBJ1-1
abundance: many
len: 15
v_gene: TRBV12-3/TRBV12-4
CDR3aa: CASSTGTGTNAEAFF

j_gene: TRBJ2-1
abundance: few
len: 12
v_gene: TRBV3-1
CDR3aa: CASSQGLAEQFF

j_gene: TRBJ2-7
abundance: many
len: 13
v_gene: TRBV20-1
CDR3aa: CSARSAGGYEQYF

j_gene: TRBJ2-1
abundance: NA
len: 14
v_gene: TRBV10-3
CDR3aa: CAISSGASYNEQFF

j_gene: TRBJ2-5
abundance: many
len: 13
v_gene: TRBV6-5
CDR3aa: CASRWDGQETQYF

j_gene: TRBJ1-3
abundance: many
len: 15
v_gene: TRBV2
CDR3aa: CASSEDRASGNTIYF

j_gene: TRBJ2-7
abundance: many
len: 16
v_gene: TRBV3-1
CDR3aa: CASSPEQGTGRYEQYF

j_gene: TRBJ2-2
abundance: many
len: 17
v_gene: TRBV11-2
CDR3aa: CASSLDLGREVTGELFF

j_gene: TRBJ1-1
abundance: many
len: 11
v_gene: TRBV25-1
CDR3aa: CASTWNTEAFF

j_gene: TRBJ2-7
abundance: many
len: 16
v_gene: TRBV4-2
CDR3aa: CASSQRAGDLTAEQYF

j_gene: TRBJ2-2
abundance: many
len: 13
v_gene: TRBV10-3
CDR3aa: CAALAGNTGELFF

j_gene: TRBJ2-1
abundance: NA
len: 19
v_gene: TRBV5-1
CDR3aa: CASSLPRTSGRGLYNEPFF

j_gene: TRBJ1-2
abundance: many
len: 13
v_gene: TRBV29-1
CDR3aa: CSAGPLGSNGYTF

j_gene: TRBJ2-1
abundance: many
len: 16
v_gene: TRBV6-5
CDR3aa: CASTLSGLSSYNEQFF

j_gene: TRBJ1-1
abundance: many
len: 15
v_gene: TRBV7-3
CDR3aa: CASSLMGTGNTEAFF

j_gene: TRBJ2-1
abundance: many
len: 13
v_gene: TRBV12-3/TRBV12-4
CDR3aa: CASSLRSYNEQFF

j_gene: TRBJ2-5
abundance: many
len: 14
v_gene: TRBV20-1
CDR3aa: CSASRGGRQETQYF

j_gene: TRBJ2-4
abundance: many
len: 14
v_gene: TRBV14
CDR3aa: CASSQGMAKNIQYF

j_gene: TRBJ2-6
abundance: many
len: 17
v_gene: TRBV7-6
CDR3aa: CASSLATGSSGANVLTF

j_gene: TRBJ2-5
abundance: many
len: 13
v_gene: TRBV7-9
CDR3aa: CASSPRSQETQYF

j_gene: TRBJ2-2
abundance: few
len: 15
v_gene: TRBV6-1
CDR3aa: CASRRDRANTGELFF

j_gene: TRBJ2-5
abundance: many
len: 16
v_gene: TRBV7-6
CDR3aa: CASSLGAGVVSETQYF

j_gene: TRBJ1-5
abundance: many
len: 15
v_gene: TRBV10-3
CDR3aa: CAISEGQGMAQPQHF

j_gene: TRBJ2-5
abundance: many
len: 14
v_gene: TRBV18
CDR3aa: CASSSQTGEETQYF

j_gene: TRBJ2-2
abundance: few
len: 17
v_gene: TRBV7-3
CDR3aa: CASSLLNMDGGSGELFF

j_gene: TRBJ2-7
abundance: many
len: 13
v_gene: TRBV29-1
CDR3aa: CSVVFLSSYEQYF

j_gene: TRBJ2-7
abundance: many
len: 18
v_gene: TRBV9
CDR3aa: CASSVGWGPGGGAGEQYF

j_gene: TRBJ2-7
abundance: NA
len: 11
v_gene: TRBV5-1
CDR3aa: CSSSQGCEQYF

j_gene: TRBJ2-1
abundance: many
len: 15
v_gene: TRBV28
CDR3aa: CASSPTGTSYNEQFF

j_gene: TRBJ2-3
abundance: many
len: 15
v_gene: TRBV5-1
CDR3aa: CASSLDWYSRDTQYF

j_gene: TRBJ1-2
abundance: many
len: 14
v_gene: TRBV5-1
CDR3aa: CASSLSGVAYGYTF

j_gene: TRBJ1-5
abundance: many
len: 13
v_gene: TRBV12-3/TRBV12-4
CDR3aa: CASSLASYQPQHF